These 16 T cell receptor beta chains were sequenced from one sample in a study of cytomegalovirus exposure and HLA in healthy donors. PCR was performed using 60 Vbeta and 13 Jbeta primers. Produced via immunoSEQ multiplex PCR; TCRdb's table is partial and in-frame only. The sample carries 130,000 to 150,000 clones, roughly 80% recorded once. The sequencing input was PBMCs. These receptors came from a middle-aged woman in good health and CMV-seropositive.

CDR3 sequence: CASIPGTGLLGIYGYTF. In nucleotides, the CDR3 is TGTGCCAGTATCCCCGGGACAGGGCTGCTTGGAATCTATGGCTACACCTTC. V gene TRBV19 combines with J gene TRBJ1-2; 9 nucleotides agree with TRBD1. Germline V gene data show CDR1 as LNHDA and CDR2 as SQIVND (reference sequence). The J segment lost 4 bases and the V segment lost 7 bases, leaving 16 bases of the junction unmatched. The CDR3 consists of 17 residues.

This sequence joins TRBV19 and TRBJ1-4; 7 nucleotides line up with TRBD1. The germline V gene has CDR1 LNHDA and CDR2 SQIVND (reference sequence). Germline trimming cut 6 bases from V and 4 bases from J; bases unmatched to any gene: 8. The CDR3 totals 15 residues. CDR3 amino acids: CASRPGTVRNEKLFF. The CDR3 coding sequence is TGTGCCAGTAGGCCCGGGACAGTTCGTAATGAAAAACTGTTTTTT.

The chain couples TRBV5-4 to TRBJ1-5; D may be TRBD1 (6 bases). CDR1 is SGHNT, CDR2 YYREEE, per germline (reference sequence). The V end was cut by 4 bases, the J end by 4 bases, with 9 bases between. This CDR3 has 13 amino acids. The CDR3 reads CASSPDRNQPQHF. DNA of the CDR3: TGTGCCAGCAGCCCAGACAGGAATCAGCCCCAGCATTTT.

As regards this clone: The junction shows a germline mismatch at one end, possibly a read error. V usage is TRBV6-6 and J usage is TRBJ1-5; tentatively, D is TRBD1 (5 bases). CDR1 MNHNY and CDR2 SVGAGI come from the germline V gene (reference sequence). The CDR3 is 12 residues long. DNA of the CDR3: TGTGCCAGCAGTCCAACAGGCCTCCCGGTCCTTTTT. It encodes CASSPTGLPVLF.

J is TRBJ2-7 and V is TRBV27; D possibly corresponds to TRBD2 (6 bases). Germline V gives CDR1 MNHEY, CDR2 SMNVEV (reference sequence). The CDR3 is made up of 15 amino acids. The V end lost 3 bases, the J end lost 2 bases, and 14 bases lay between the germline ends. The CDR3 DNA reads TGTGCCAGCAGTTTGTCGCGGGGATCGCCCTACGAGCAGTACTTC. Its protein is CASSLSRGSPYEQYF.

The chain combines TRBV7-3 with TRBJ2-7; TRBD2 is a possible D gene (6 bases). Per germline, CDR1 SGHTA and CDR2 FQGTGA. This CDR3 is 13 amino acids long. Trimming took 6 bases from V and 3 from J, leaving 12 bases between them. The CDR3 DNA sequence: TGTGCCAGCAGTAGACTAGAGGGCTACGAGCAGTACTTC. Encoded protein: CASSRLEGYEQYF.

V usage is TRBV5-4 and J usage is TRBJ2-7; D unresolved. The V gene lost 3 bases and the J gene lost 2 bases, with 6 bases spanning the gap. The CDR3 is made up of 12 amino acids. Germline V gene sequence: CDR1 SGHNT, CDR2 YYREEE (reference sequence). The CDR3 loop reads CASSSTTYEQYF. DNA for the CDR3: TGTGCCAGCAGCTCCACAACCTACGAGCAGTACTTC.

This chain connects TRBV5-1 to TRBJ2-5; D is possibly TRBD2 (7 bases). This CDR3 contains 16 residues. V was shortened by 4 bases and J by 2 bases, with 18 bases between the two germline ends. Germline V gene lookup returns CDR1 SGHRS and CDR2 YFSETQ. The CDR3 DNA is TGCGCCAGCAGCAACGGGGGGACAAGTGGACAAGAGACCCAGTACTTC. Translated, it gives CASSNGGTSGQETQYF.

The table lists this clone with a few counts. The chain carries TRBV19 and TRBJ1-1; TRBD1 is a possible D gene (5 bases). The germline CDR1 and CDR2 sequences are LNHDA and SQIVND (reference sequence). CDR3 length: 12 residues. V was pared by 3 bases and J by 7 bases, with 9 bases between. The DNA of the CDR3 is TGTGCCAGTAGTATCAGGGTGGGTGAAGCTTTCTTT. Its protein is CASSIRVGEAFF.

The chain links TRBV19 to TRBJ2-2; D might be TRBD2 (6 bases). CDR1 LNHDA and CDR2 SQIVND come from the germline V gene (reference sequence). CDR3 length: 14 residues. V lost 11 bases and J lost 1, with 14 bases in between. The CDR3 DNA is TGTGCCTCCCGAAGGGGAGGGAACACCGGGGAGCTGTTTTTT. As protein: CASRRGGNTGELFF. The full variable domain, with the rest looked up from reference TRBV19 and TRBJ2-2, is DGGITQSPKYLFRKEGQNVTLSCEQNLNHDAMYWYRQDPGQGLRLIYYSQIVNDFQKGDIAEGYSVSREKKESFPLTVTSAQKNPTAFYLCASRRGGNTGELFFGEGSRLTVL.

V is TRBV5-1 and J is TRBJ2-1, with a possible D match to TRBD1 (5 bases). CDR1 SGHRS and CDR2 YFSETQ come from the germline V gene. Trimming left V 7 bases short and J 8 bases short, with 25 bases between. The CDR3 length is 16 residues. The CDR3 DNA reads TGCGCCAGCTTCGACCCCACCAGGGAAAAAGTCGATGAGCAGTTCTTC. Protein sequence: CASFDPTREKVDEQFF.

V usage is TRBV4-2 and J usage is TRBJ2-5; no clear D gene. The germline gives CDR1 LGHNA, CDR2 YNFKEQ. Trimming left V 0 bases short and J 1 base short, with 9 bases between. The CDR3 is made up of 15 amino acids. The CDR3 nucleotides are TGTGCCAGCAGCCAAGAACCTCTAACCCAAGAGACCCAGTACTTC. Its protein product is CASSQEPLTQETQYF.

The chain uses TRBV7-2 and TRBJ2-1, with unresolved D. The CDR3 is made up of 15 amino acids. V lost 2 bases to trimming and J lost 2 bases, with 10 bases between them. CDR1 and CDR2 from the germline V gene are SGHTA and FQGNSA. CDR3 amino acids: CASSLTLAPYNEQFF. Here the CDR3 DNA reads TGTGCCAGCAGCTTAACGCTGGCCCCCTACAATGAGCAGTTCTTC.

The V call is TRBV5-4, the J call TRBJ2-5; 9 bases map to TRBD2. J lost 4 bases, V lost 4 bases, and 5 bases had no gene match. The CDR3 contains 14 residues. Germline CDR1 SGHNT, CDR2 YYREEE (reference sequence). This chain's CDR3 is CASSTTSGGETQYF. The CDR3 nucleotides read TGTGCCAGCAGCACGACTAGCGGAGGAGAGACCCAGTACTTC.

This chain connects TRBV7-2 to TRBJ1-6; 7 nucleotides match TRBD1. This CDR3 comprises 14 residues. CDR1 is SGHTA and CDR2 is FQGNSA in the germline V gene. The V and J ends lost 5 bases and 5 bases, in that order; junction bases with no gene match: 3. The chain's CDR3 is CASSPTGNNSPLHF. The CDR3 nucleotides read TGTGCCAGCAGCCCGACAGGGAATAATTCACCCCTCCACTTT.

The chain links TRBV2 to TRBJ2-4; D unresolved. The CDR3 consists of 11 residues. From germline, CDR1 is SNHLY and CDR2 FYNNEI. V dropped 3 bases and J dropped 10 bases, with 7 bases sitting between them. Here the CDR3 reads CASSDGAIQYF. CDR3 DNA sequence: TGTGCCAGCAGTGACGGAGCAATTCAGTACTTC.